What follows are 2 T cell receptor beta chains derived from one specimen sequenced in a study of persistence of HIV-infected CD4 T cells. This nonspecific control used anti-CD3/anti-CD28 bead stimulation of CD4+ T cells. Sorting of responding CD4+ T cells relied on upregulated CD40 ligand together with CD69. Which antigens these TCRs recognize remains unknown. The libraries were made with immunoSEQ version 4 in survey mode. Libraries were prepared by immunoSEQ multiplex PCR; TCRdb keeps only in-frame clonotypes and omits some of them. The sample consists of under 55,000 clones, about 88% of them appearing once. The sequences come from CD4+ T cells sorted from PBMCs after roughly 18-hour stimulation, collected from a patient who received antiretroviral therapy. These TCRs come from an adult woman with HIV who was CMV-seropositive.

The chain links TRBV27 to TRBJ2-7; D might be TRBD1 or TRBD2, each matching 6 bases. CDR1 and CDR2 from the germline V gene are MNHEY and SMNVEV (reference sequence). The CDR3 consists of 12 residues. Deletions cut 11 bases from V and 2 bases from J, with 13 bases between. CDR3 sequence reads: CAGGPGAYEQYV. CDR3 DNA sequence: TGTGCCGGGGGGCCAGGGGCCTACGAGCAGTACGTC.

V usage is TRBV14 and J usage is TRBJ2-7, with D maybe TRBD2 (6 bases). From germline, CDR1 is SGHDN and CDR2 FVKESK. Trimming took 1 base from V and 0 from J, leaving 13 bases between them. The CDR3 sequence is 16 residues long. The CDR3 DNA reads TGTGCCAGCAGCCAAGGAGGCGCCGGGAGCTCCTACGAGCAGTACTTC. This sequence encodes CASSQGGAGSSYEQYF.